Below, 9 T cell receptor beta chains from the same sample are listed, as sequenced in a study of T cells in Graves' hyperthyroidism and ophthalmopathy. Amplified TCR beta CDR3 regions came from RNA transcripts. First-round RT-PCR with HTBI primers amplified the TCR CDR3 region. MiXCR was run by TCRdb on the multiplex PCR reads, yielding one entry per CDR3 protein. The sample records roughly 350,000 distinct CDR3 sequences, about an eighth being singletons. Sequences were obtained from blood. The receptors stem from a woman in her thirties or forties with Graves' ophthalmopathy.

This clonotype was observed at least ten times. This chain uses TRBV24-1 with TRBJ2-1, with TRBD2 matching 8 bases. V lost 4 bases, J lost 4 bases, and 8 bases stayed unmatched. Germline CDR1 is KGHDR and CDR2 is SFDVKD. This CDR3 region has 16 residues. CDR3 nucleotide sequence: TGTGCCACCAGTGAACAAACCGGGACTAGATACAATGAGCAGTTCTTC. Its translation is CATSEQTGTRYNEQFF.

This clonotype has just a few counts. The J gene is TRBJ1-2, the V gene TRBV5-1, with 7 bases fitting TRBD1. The CDR3 spans 15 residues. The V and J ends lost 4 bases and 4 bases, in that order; junction bases with no gene match: 10. The V gene's germline CDR1 is SGHRS and CDR2 YFSETQ. The DNA of the CDR3 is TGCGCCAGCAGCACGGGACAGTCTCTCCTCTATGGCTACACCTTC. The encoded protein is CASSTGQSLLYGYTF.

This clonotype was counted at least ten times. The junction does not match germline at one end; this may be a read error. This rearrangement joins TRBV5-1 to TRBJ1-2; 10 nucleotides align to TRBD1. Germline loops: CDR1 SGHRS, CDR2 YFSETQ. The CDR3 spans 13 residues. This chain's CDR3 is CASSSGTGDGYTF. DNA for the CDR3: TGTGCCAGCAGTTCCGGGACAGGGGATGGCTACACCTTC.

This clonotype was picked up many times. This chain uses TRBV27 with TRBJ2-3; weak D call: TRBD2 (5 bases). Germline CDR1 and CDR2: MNHEY and SMNVEV (reference sequence). Trimming removed 4 bases from V and 5 bases from J, with 13 bases in between. CDR3 length equals 14 residues. In DNA form, the CDR3 reads TGTGCCAGCAGTTGGTCGGGGTTGGGAGATACGCAGTATTTT. As protein: CASSWSGLGDTQYF.

CDR3 nucleotide sequence: TGTGCCACCAGTGACCCCACGGGAACACATCAAGAGACCCAGTACTTC. This translates into CATSDPTGTHQETQYF. The chain couples TRBV24-1 to TRBJ2-5; weak D call: TRBD2 (5 bases). V was pared by 4 bases and J by 2 bases, with 16 bases between. CDR3 length equals 16 residues. Germline-derived CDR1 and CDR2 are KGHDR and SFDVKD.

In this sample, this clonotype turned up many times. The J gene is TRBJ1-1, the V gene TRBV6-6; D gene ambiguous. CDR1 and CDR2 from the germline V gene are MNHNY and SVGAGI (reference sequence). V was cut by 3 bases and J by 3 bases, with 14 bases left in between. This CDR3 contains 15 residues. CDR3: CASSYSARLYTEAFF. The CDR3 region has the DNA TGTGCCAGCAGTTATTCGGCCAGGTTGTACACTGAAGCTTTCTTT.

With respect to this clonotype: Its ends do not fully match the called genes, so a read error is possible. V gene TRBV12-3 or TRBV12-4 combines with J gene TRBJ2-1, with D perhaps TRBD2 (6 bases). CDR3 length: 15 residues. The CDR3 region has the DNA TGTGCCAGCAGCTTATCCGGGGGTCTGGACAATGAGCAGCTCTTC. It specifies CASSLSGGLDNEQLF.

This clonotype was counted between two and nine times. This chain uses TRBV15 with TRBJ1-2; D is unresolved. Germline CDR1 and CDR2: LNHNV and YYDKDF (reference sequence). With 0 bases removed from V and 7 bases from J, the gap between germline ends came to 9 bases. The CDR3 totals 13 residues. CDR3: CATSRDLQGGYTF. As DNA, the CDR3 is TGTGCCACCAGCAGAGATCTTCAAGGTGGCTACACCTTC. Drawing the rest from reference TRBV15 and TRBJ1-2, the complete variable domain is DAMVIQNPRYQVTQFGKPVTLSCSQTLNHNVMYWYQQKSSQAPKLLFHYYDKDFNNEADTPDNFQSRRPNTSFCFLDIRSPGLGDTAMYLCATSRDLQGGYTFGSGTRLTVV.

This clonotype has ten or more counts. This chain links TRBV11-1 with TRBJ2-7; 7 positions match TRBD2. Germline values: CDR1 SGHAT, CDR2 FQDESV (reference sequence). V lost 0 bases to trimming and J lost 3 bases; unmatched junction nucleotides: 8. This CDR3 comprises 16 residues. The CDR3 sequence: CASSLAGPSGGYEQYF. For the CDR3, the DNA is TGTGCCAGCAGCTTAGCTGGCCCTAGCGGAGGCTACGAGCAGTACTTC.